This is a list of T cell receptor beta chains from one sample in a study of shared clonotypes between healthy human individuals. Sequencing used immunoSEQ multiplex PCR; TCRdb keeps in-frame clones, though not all of them. Of roughly 770,000 clones in the sample, around 96% were seen once. Specimen: naive CD8+ T cells sorted from blood. All receptors derive from a man aged 25-40 years in good health. The CDR3 runs from the conserved cysteine through the conserved F or W. The D gene is left open where the match is weak. Clone size is given for some rows only: seen once, a few or many times, or a class if the clone is expanded.

TRBV7-6,NA,NA,TRBJ2-7,CASSSISYEQYF,TGTGCCAGCAGCTCCATTTCCTACGAGCAGTACTTC
TRBV13,NA,NA,TRBJ1-4,CASSLGPGVSEKLFF,TGTGCCAGCAGCTTAGGCCCGGGGGTGAGCGAAAAACTGTTTTTT
TRBV30,TRBD2,NA,TRBJ2-3,CAWSLGTSGITDTQYF,TGTGCCTGGTCTCTTGGGACTAGCGGGATCACAGATACGCAGTATTTT
TRBV6-1,NA,once,TRBJ2-7,CASSEGNRAGPASYEQYF,TGTGCCAGCAGTGAAGGGAATAGAGCGGGTCCTGCCTCCTACGAGCAGTACTTC
TRBV10-3,NA,NA,TRBJ2-7,CAISEIVRASAYEQYF,TGTGCCATCAGTGAAATCGTCCGGGCTAGCGCCTACGAGCAGTACTTC
TRBV6-1,TRBD2,NA,TRBJ2-3,CASSATSGLYTNTQYF,TGTGCCAGCAGTGCCACTTCGGGACTATATACTAATACGCAGTATTTT
TRBV13,NA,NA,TRBJ2-7,CASSRIRDATYEQYF,TGTGCCAGCAGCCGAATCCGGGACGCCACCTACGAGCAGTACTTC
TRBV5-1,NA,NA,TRBJ2-1,CASSLAQVSILDNEQFF,TGCGCCAGCAGCTTGGCACAAGTCTCAATACTTGACAATGAGCAGTTCTTC
TRBV27,TRBD1,NA,TRBJ2-1,CASAGQEDASSYNEQFF,TGTGCCAGCGCCGGACAGGAGGATGCTAGCTCCTACAATGAGCAGTTCTTC
TRBV5-1,TRBD2,NA,TRBJ2-3,CASSGDYSTDTQYF,TGCGCCAGCAGCGGGGACTATAGCACAGATACGCAGTATTTT
TRBV30,NA,NA,TRBJ2-7,CAWISASNSYEQYF,TGTGCCTGGATATCAGCTTCAAACTCCTACGAGCAGTACTTC
TRBV6-6,NA,NA,TRBJ1-1,CATSYGGVTEAFF,TGTGCCACCTCGTACGGGGGCGTTACTGAAGCTTTCTTT
TRBV27,TRBD2,NA,TRBJ2-3,CASSLPGGDLDTQYF,TGTGCCAGCAGTCTCCCGGGAGGCGATCTTGATACGCAGTATTTT
TRBV4-1,NA,NA,TRBJ1-5,CASSHSLQGSQPQHF,TGCGCCAGCAGCCATAGTCTGCAGGGATCTCAGCCCCAGCATTTT
TRBV7-6,NA,NA,TRBJ2-1,CASSLVSSGYNEQFF,TGTGCCAGCAGCTTAGTGAGTAGCGGCTACAATGAGCAGTTCTTC
TRBV6-5,TRBD1,NA,TRBJ2-7,CASSSPSGGAYEQYF,TGTGCCAGCAGTTCACCTTCAGGGGGAGCCTACGAGCAGTACTTC
TRBV27,NA,NA,TRBJ1-1,CASSPSFGYTEAFF,TGTGCCAGCAGTCCGTCTTTTGGGTACACTGAAGCTTTCTTT
TRBV5-1,NA,NA,TRBJ1-1,CASSLVDSGDTEAFF,TGCGCCAGCAGCTTGGTTGACAGTGGAGACACTGAAGCTTTCTTT
TRBV5-1,NA,NA,TRBJ2-1,CASSWTLGGNEQFF,TGCGCCAGCAGCTGGACGTTGGGGGGCAATGAGCAGTTCTTC
TRBV5-5,NA,NA,TRBJ1-1,CASSQNRVGAFF,TGTGCCAGCAGCCAAAACAGGGTCGGAGCTTTCTTT
TRBV7-9,TRBD1,NA,TRBJ2-7,CASSFGTGPYEQYF,TGTGCCAGCAGCTTCGGGACAGGACCCTACGAGCAGTACTTC
TRBV4-1,NA,NA,TRBJ2-3,CASSLAEISTDTQYF,TGCGCCAGCAGCTTAGCGGAGATAAGCACAGATACGCAGTATTTT
TRBV29-1,TRBD1,NA,TRBJ2-5,CSVRRPPGQTKKTQYF,TGCAGCGTCCGAAGACCCCCGGGACAGACTAAAAAGACCCAGTACTTC
TRBV4-3,NA,NA,TRBJ2-7,CASSQDHRGNFYEQYF,TGCGCCAGCAGCCAAGATCACCGGGGCAACTTCTACGAGCAGTACTTC
TRBV4-2,NA,NA,TRBJ2-7,CASAHGQTPAYEQYF,TGTGCCAGCGCTCACGGGCAGACCCCAGCCTACGAGCAGTACTTC
TRBV27,NA,few,TRBJ2-7,CASSLSPPYEQYF,TGTGCCAGCAGTTTATCGCCCCCCTACGAGCAGTACTTC
TRBV28,NA,NA,TRBJ2-7,CASSFNSYEQYF,TGTGCCAGCAGTTTTAACTCCTACGAGCAGTACTTC
TRBV27,TRBD1,NA,TRBJ1-2,CASKTGAGGYTF,TGTGCCAGCAAAACAGGGGCGGGTGGCTACACCTTC
TRBV7-9,NA,NA,TRBJ2-3,CASSSTDTQYF,TGTGCCAGCAGCTCCACAGATACGCAGTATTTT
TRBV7-6,NA,NA,TRBJ2-2,CASSLGSSSLTGELFF,TGTGCCAGCAGCTTAGGATCCTCTAGCCTTACCGGGGAGCTGTTTTTT
TRBV11-2,NA,once,TRBJ2-7,CASSLGDVGLNEQYF,TGTGCCAGCAGCCTAGGGGACGTCGGGCTCAACGAGCAGTACTTC
TRBV15,NA,NA,TRBJ2-6,CAAGRDSSIVLTF,TGTGCCGCAGGCCGGGACTCCTCTATCGTCCTGACTTTC
TRBV29-1,NA,NA,TRBJ2-3,CSVEGSHSPFSTDTQYF,TGCAGCGTTGAAGGCAGTCACAGTCCATTTAGCACAGATACGCAGTATTTT
TRBV29-1,TRBD1,NA,TRBJ1-4,CSVEGQGAANEKLFF,TGCAGCGTGGAAGGACAGGGGGCTGCTAATGAAAAACTGTTTTTT
TRBV5-4,NA,NA,TRBJ1-1,CASSLAERGPHTEAFF,TGTGCCAGCAGCTTGGCAGAGCGCGGCCCCCACACTGAAGCTTTCTTT
TRBV5-4,NA,NA,TRBJ2-7,CASSPWTNSYEQYF,TGTGCCAGCAGCCCCTGGACAAACTCCTACGAGCAGTACTTC
TRBV10-2,NA,NA,TRBJ1-4,CASRQQEKLFF,TGCGCCAGCAGGCAGCAGGAAAAACTGTTTTTT
TRBV5-4,NA,NA,TRBJ2-3,CASSIGLIGQYF,TGTGCCAGCAGCATCGGACTTATAGGGCAGTATTTT
TRBV29-1,NA,NA,TRBJ2-3,CSVVPDTTDTQYF,TGCAGCGTTGTTCCAGACACCACAGATACGCAGTATTTT
TRBV9,TRBD1,once,TRBJ2-3,CASSAGTGSDTQYF,TGTGCCAGCAGCGCCGGGACAGGTTCAGATACGCAGTATTTT
TRBV5-4,TRBD1,NA,TRBJ2-4,CASTGQGVGREENIQYF,TGTGCCAGCACCGGACAGGGGGTAGGGCGGGAGGAAAACATTCAGTACTTC
TRBV27,NA,NA,TRBJ1-5,CASSFRGLNQPQHF,TGTGCCAGCAGTTTCCGGGGTTTGAATCAGCCCCAGCATTTT
TRBV15,NA,NA,TRBJ1-5,CATSRPSGPGQPQHF,TGTGCCACCAGCAGACCGTCCGGTCCTGGGCAGCCCCAGCATTTT
TRBV7-8,NA,NA,TRBJ1-2,CASSVVPGEGYTF,TGTGCCAGCAGCGTGGTGCCGGGCGAAGGCTACACCTTC
TRBV5-4,NA,NA,TRBJ1-1,CASSLLPGEGAFF,TGTGCCAGCAGCTTGTTACCCGGAGAGGGAGCTTTCTTT
TRBV6-1,NA,NA,TRBJ2-7,CASSGVLAALSYEQYF,TGTGCCAGCAGTGGAGTACTGGCCGCGCTCTCCTACGAGCAGTACTTC
TRBV7-6,NA,NA,TRBJ1-1,CASSLGKNTEAFF,TGTGCCAGCAGCCTTGGAAAAAACACTGAAGCTTTCTTT